One sample yielded the 19 T cell receptor beta chains listed below, sequenced in a study of T cell repertoires in cytomegalovirus infection. TCRdb called the reads again in MiXCR, with one record for every CDR3 protein. The sample carries 500,000 to 600,000 distinct CDR3 sequences, 16% recorded once. The material sequenced was CD8+ T cells from PBMCs. These receptors originate from a human donor in good health (CMV status not recorded). Some clones in this sample may be carry-over from other donors' samples.

A note on this clonotype: Given the absence of the conserved phenylalanine or tryptophan at the CDR3 end, a read error is likely. This sequence joins TRBV27 and TRBJ1-2; D unclear. This CDR3 contains 16 residues. Germline V lookup: CDR1 MNHEY, CDR2 SMNVEV (reference sequence). The CDR3 DNA follows: TGTGCCAGCAGTTTAAATTCTGGGGATCTTGTCTATTGCTACACCTTA. This encodes CASSLNSGDLVYCYTL.

This clonotype was counted a few times. Here the CDR3 reads CAISESGRGTNEKLFF. The CDR3 DNA reads TGTGCCATCAGTGAGTCGGGCAGGGGAACTAATGAAAAACTGTTTTTT. The genes are TRBV10-3 and TRBJ1-4, with D possibly matching TRBD1 (6 bases). Trimming left V 0 bases short and J 1 base short, with 9 bases between. Germline V gene lookup returns CDR1 ENHRY and CDR2 SYGVKD. The CDR3 is 16 residues long.

The chain joins TRBV3-1 to TRBJ2-5; possibly TRBD1 for D (5 bases). The germline V gene has CDR1 LGHDT and CDR2 YNNKEL (reference sequence). The CDR3 has 15 residues. V was cut by 4 bases and J by 4 bases, with 16 bases left in between. The CDR3 protein is CASSPLRAVGETQYF. For the CDR3, the DNA is TGTGCCAGCAGCCCCCTCAGGGCGGTAGGAGAGACCCAGTACTTC.

This clonotype was seen repeatedly, ten times or more. V gene TRBV27 combines with J gene TRBJ1-2; D remains ambiguous. The CDR3 sequence is 14 residues long. Germline V gene data show CDR1 as MNHEY and CDR2 as SMNVEV (reference sequence). Trimming shortened V by 6 bases and J by 0 bases, and 11 bases separated the two germline ends. Here the CDR3 reads CASRMRKANYGYTF. CDR3 sequence (DNA): TGTGCCAGCAGGATGAGGAAAGCTAACTATGGCTACACCTTC.

The V gene is TRBV10-3, the J gene TRBJ2-7, with 9 nucleotides matching TRBD2. The length of the CDR3 is 13 residues. The V and J ends lost 10 bases and 0 bases, in that order; junction bases with no gene match: 4. The germline V gene encodes CDR1 ENHRY and CDR2 SYGVKD. The CDR3, as DNA: TGTGCCAGCGATAGCGGGAGCTCCTACGAGCAGTACTTC. It codes for CASDSGSSYEQYF.

Comment on this clonotype: A much bigger clone sits one base away, suggesting this may be a read error. The V and J genes are TRBV19 and TRBJ1-1; 10 nucleotides agree with TRBD1. J was trimmed by 4 bases and V by 9 bases; bases with no gene match: 11. The CDR3 is 15 residues long. The V gene's germline CDR1 is LNHDA and CDR2 SQIVND (reference sequence). The CDR3, as DNA: TGTGCCAGAAGTGAAACCGGGACAGGGGCCACTGAAGCTTTCTTT. Translation: CARSETGTGATEAFF.

As for this clonotype: It may be a read error: a sequence one base away is much more abundant. This chain joins TRBV6-5 and TRBJ1-2; 7 bases align to TRBD1. Germline lookup yields CDR1 MNHEY and CDR2 SVGAGI. The CDR3 length is 14 residues. The CDR3 DNA sequence: TGTACCAGCAGTTCTAGGGACAGCTTCTATGGCTACACCTTC. This codes for CTSSSRDSFYGYTF.

This clonotype came up a few times. V and J are TRBV29-1 and TRBJ2-5; D may be TRBD2 (6 bases). Deletions cut 4 bases from V and 7 bases from J, with 22 bases between. Germline V gene sequence: CDR1 SQVTM, CDR2 ANQGSEA. CDR3 length equals 15 residues. The CDR3 bases are TGCAGCGTTGTCGGCCGGACTCGCAGCGGGTGGACCCAGTACTTC. Residues: CSVVGRTRSGWTQYF.

The CDR3 reads CASSLSPASLIDTQYF. The CDR3 DNA reads as TGTGCCAGCAGTTTATCTCCCGCTAGCCTGATAGATACGCAGTATTTT. This chain joins TRBV27 and TRBJ2-3; D perhaps matches TRBD2 (5 bases). V dropped 0 bases and J dropped 5 bases, with 15 bases sitting between them. CDR3 size: 16 residues. Germline assignment: CDR1 MNHEY and CDR2 SMNVEV (reference sequence).

The chain is built from TRBV15 and TRBJ2-6, with 8 bases that match TRBD1. Trimming took 0 bases from V and 1 from J; bases not matched to a gene: 8. Per the germline V gene, CDR1 is LNHNV and CDR2 is YYDKDF (reference sequence). The CDR3 is 19 amino acids. CDR3 sequence: CATSRDGGRGLSGANVLTF. CDR3 DNA: TGTGCCACCAGCAGAGATGGTGGCAGGGGGCTTTCTGGGGCCAACGTCCTGACTTTC.

The chain recombines TRBV24-1 with TRBJ2-5; D might be TRBD2 (5 bases). This CDR3 region has 15 residues. V lost 5 bases and J lost 0, with 12 bases in between. Germline V lookup: CDR1 KGHDR, CDR2 SFDVKD. The CDR3 loop is CATSATSGNQETQYF. The DNA for the CDR3 is TGTGCCACCAGTGCGACGTCGGGAAACCAAGAGACCCAGTACTTC.

This clonotype was seen at least ten times. This chain joins TRBV7-3 and TRBJ2-7; perhaps D is TRBD1 or TRBD2 (5 bases each). Germline loops: CDR1 SGHTA, CDR2 FQGTGA. Trimming shortened V by 1 base and J by 4 bases, and 14 bases separated the two germline ends. The CDR3 length is 15 residues. The CDR3 reads CASSLKGQGPYEQYF. CDR3 in DNA: TGTGCCAGCAGCTTAAAGGGGCAGGGACCTTACGAGCAGTACTTC.

This clonotype was counted at least ten times. V gene TRBV10-3 combines with J gene TRBJ2-7; D might be TRBD1 (6 bases). V was cut by 6 bases and J by 6 bases, with 12 bases left in between. CDR1 is ENHRY and CDR2 is SYGVKD in the germline V gene. The CDR3 totals 12 residues. CDR3 sequence reads: CAISPDSSEQYF. DNA for the CDR3: TGTGCCATCAGCCCGGACAGTTCCGAGCAGTACTTC.

This clonotype has ten or more counts. The chain joins TRBV7-3 to TRBJ2-1; 10 positions match TRBD2. Trimming took 0 bases from V and 2 from J; bases not matched to a gene: 7. This CDR3 region has 18 residues. The germline V gene has CDR1 SGHTA and CDR2 FQGTGA. CDR3 sequence reads: CASSLTSGRTTPYNEQFF. For the CDR3, the DNA is TGTGCCAGCAGCTTAACTAGCGGGAGGACCACCCCCTACAATGAGCAGTTCTTC.

The rearrangement links TRBV5-6 to TRBJ2-1; 10 bases are a match to TRBD2. With 4 bases clipped from V and 9 bases from J, the junction kept 4 bases outside the gene matches. This CDR3 is built from 13 residues. Germline-derived CDR1 and CDR2 are SGHDT and YYEEEE. CDR3 amino acids: CASSLAGVGEQFF. Here the CDR3 DNA reads TGTGCCAGCAGCCTAGCGGGAGTTGGTGAGCAGTTCTTC. The entire variable domain, with the rest obtained from reference TRBV5-6 and TRBJ2-1, is as follows: DAGVTQSPTHLIKTRGQQVTLRCSPKSGHDTVSWYQQALGQGPQFIFQYYEEEERQRGNFPDRFSGHQFPNYSSELNVNALLLGDSALYLCASSLAGVGEQFFGPGTRLTVL.

This clonotype was detected only a few times. The chain recombines TRBV5-1 with TRBJ2-5; D may be TRBD1 (6 bases). Trimming removed 7 bases from V and 7 bases from J, with 11 bases in between. Germline loops: CDR1 SGHRS, CDR2 YFSETQ. CDR3 length equals 11 residues. CDR3 DNA: TGCGCCAGCGGGGGCCAGGGGACCCAGTACTTC. The encoded protein is CASGGQGTQYF.

At least ten counts were recorded for this clonotype. The gene calls are TRBV5-6 and TRBJ2-2; TRBD1 matches 7 bases. The CDR3 spans 14 residues. Germline V gives CDR1 SGHDT, CDR2 YYEEEE. Trimming removed 4 bases from V and 5 bases from J; junction bases left unmatched: 5. The CDR3 here is CASSRQGSTGELFF. CDR3 coding DNA: TGTGCCAGCAGCAGACAGGGATCGACCGGGGAGCTGTTTTTT.

V gene TRBV6-1 combines with J gene TRBJ2-1; D perhaps matches TRBD1 (6 bases). Germline CDR1 MNHNS, CDR2 SASEGT. The CDR3 runs to 14 residues. V dropped 4 bases and J dropped 8 bases, with 15 bases sitting between them. Here the CDR3 DNA reads TGTGCCAGCAGTGTTGTGCAGGGGTACCATGAGCAGTTCTTC. Translation: CASSVVQGYHEQFF.

This clonotype was counted many times. J is TRBJ2-2 and V is TRBV11-2; TRBD1 or TRBD2 may be the D gene (6 bases each). Germline V lookup: CDR1 SGHAT, CDR2 FQNNGV. V gave up 5 bases and J gave up 7 bases, with 17 bases separating them. The CDR3 is 15 residues long. CDR3 in amino acids: CASSNTGAGSGELFF. CDR3 DNA sequence: TGTGCCAGCAGCAACACGGGGGCGGGAAGCGGGGAGCTGTTTTTT.